This TCR beta chain emerged from a study of blood T cells in healthy people across ages. General study points: Not knowing donor CMV status may have confounded expanded clonotype changes. The long-lived group displayed more naive CD4+ cells, plus higher diversity, than the aged donors did.

Germline assignment: CDR1 LGHNA and CDR2 YNFKEQ. This CDR3 contains 14 residues. V was trimmed by 0 bases and J by 9 bases, leaving 9 bases between them. Primed by a sample-barcoded 5' primer and a J-beta primer mix, a second PCR proceeded for 7 to 11 cycles. One entry per CDR3 protein, called by TCRdb with MiXCR from the 5' RACE reads. The table has some 1.5 million distinct CDR3 sequences, over 25% seen once. On this clonotype itself: The antigen is unknown.

The source is a woman aged 30 to 39 in good health. The sample taken for sequencing was blood. J is TRBJ1-6 and V is TRBV4-2; D not resolved. The CDR3 DNA reads as TGTGCCAGCAGCCAAGAAATAGAGGGTTCACCCCTCCACTTT. Translated: CASSQEIEGSPLHF.